This T cell receptor (beta chain) was captured in a study of shared clonotypes between healthy human individuals (TCRdb year 2020). Context from the whole study: A couple of women and a few men aged 18 to 49 years were included in the cohort. For each donor, CD4 naive and CD4 memory were each run on three plates, CD8 naive on two plates, and CD8 memory on one plate. To estimate repertoire size and how much clonotypes are shared between individuals, the study performed deep sequencing of blood TCR repertoires from a handful of healthy adults. Leukapheresis yielded between about 0.9 and 8.9 billion PBMCs per donor. To increase sequencing depth and limit assay-specific biases, different laboratories used diverse techniques to prepare libraries and sequence TCR repertoires.

CD8 naive samples were CD45RO-negative cells positively selected for CCR7, giving a CD45RA+CCR7+ population that excluded TemRA cells. Healthy HIV-negative adults with no recently reported acute infections or vaccinations were included as donors. Every donor was a Caucasian adult residing in Nashville, Tennessee, USA. After blood collection by leukapheresis, PBMCs were isolated using Ficoll-Histopaque density gradient centrifugation and then cryopreserved in the vapor phase of liquid nitrogen. Purity and quantity of every magnetically sorted T cell population were checked by analytical flow cytometry. Genomic DNA was isolated from every sorted fraction and measured by UV absorbance on a Nanodrop 2000c. Using the deep immunoSEQ assay, multiplex PCR amplified TCR CDR3 regions from genomic DNA. Extracted genomic DNA from each cell subset was spread evenly across all wells of several immunoSEQ 96-well plates, with each plate serving as a replicate. For sorted subsets, about 210 ng of genomic DNA, equivalent to tens of thousands of T cell genomes, went into each replicate PCR. The purified libraries were quantified using a Qubit 3.0 fluorometer, sized with a Bioanalyzer 2100, and then quantified again using the KAPA Library Quantification kit. Each immunoSEQ 96-well plate was sequenced on its own single-read 150-cycle Illumina NextSeq 550 flow cell. For the original study's pipeline: Because only junctional sequences without quality scores were contained in the immunoSEQ output, filtering matching that applied to full-length reads could not be performed. Sequences were annotated with PyIR, a Python wrapper for IgBLAST v1.9, and V/J genes and CDR3 were assigned using IMGT germline references. Reads were filtered out if the reads had weak V/J assignments (E-value above 1e-6), no CDR3, stop codons, out-of-frame junctions, or ambiguous translated residues. V3J clonotypes were defined as sequences sharing an identical inferred V gene, J gene, and CDR3 amino acid sequence. Percentage overlap between repertoires was calculated by dividing the number of shared unique clonotypes by the size of the smaller repertoire. RTK rarefaction, the Chao1 estimator, and Recon v2.1 estimates of unobserved clonotypes were used to assess repertoire richness. For all TCRbeta clonotypes obtained by the gDNA method from a few donors, generation probabilities were computed with OLGA. TCRdb stores this immuneACCESS table with in-frame sequences only. Part of the clones is absent; in the studies checked, under half of the shortfall reflects unresolved V genes, and no reason is known for the rest. The D gene and trimming were derived from the DNA, and the V and J assignments and clone size from that table. The sample contains around 1,900,000 clones, just over 90% of them found a single time. The ten largest clones represent around 1.7% of the sample.

CDR3 length: 14 amino acids, cysteine to phenylalanine. Just the 42-base CDR3 DNA is kept, in frame starting at base 1. From the germline V gene (reference sequence), CDR1 is SEHNR and CDR2 is FQNEAQ. Of note for this clone: Its antigen has not been determined. The junction departs from the called germline gene at one end, perhaps through a read error.

Overall study results and their limits: Incomplete sequencing was indicated by rarefaction of sorted-subset datasets, despite the large sequencing depth. Based on pairwise subsampling, the degree of clonotype sharing among donors was expected to be affected by sequencing depth. About 5% of naive CD4, roughly 3.5% of naive CD8, 2.3% of memory CD4, and 0.4% of memory CD8 clonotypes were shared across a handful of donors. The genetic and exposure-history diversity represented was limited by the small number of donors. Larger estimated clonotype richness was generally found for naive subsets than for memory subsets. Sampling was restricted to blood, and TCR repertoires in tissue are likely to differ from TCR repertoires in blood. Clonotypes shared by all four sorted-subset donors showed higher generation probabilities than non-shared clonotypes.

The V and J genes are TRBV7-9 and TRBJ2-7; the junction holds 7 bases that match TRBD1. This clonotype was sampled from a man aged 18 to 30 in good health. Some clones in this sample may be carry-over from other donors' samples. The sequenced sample was naive CD8+ T cells from PBMCs. The cell subset or site label of this sample denotes: CD45RA+CCR7+. At the DNA level, the sequence is TGTGCCAGCAGTAAGGACAGGTGGCCCAGGGTGGGGTCGTTC. The encoded protein is CASSKDRWPRVGSF.